This TCR beta chain comes out of a study of identical twins. This CDR3 contains 14 residues. J was trimmed by 9 bases and V by 6 bases; bases with no gene match: 9. CDR1 and CDR2 from the germline V gene are SNHLY and FYNNEI. Each donor was a healthy Caucasian. This clonotype appeared once. Its cognate antigen is unknown. Study-level points and caveats: These conclusions were based on statistical analysis (cross-sectional, not following the same donors).

Unique molecular identifiers were present on the cDNA, and a universal primer site came from template switching. TCRdb passed the 5' RACE reads through MiXCR, listing each CDR3 protein once. Of about 100,000 distinct CDR3 sequences in the sample, 5.9% are singletons; the top ten hold 9.5% to 15%. The chain joins TRBV2 to TRBJ2-4; 9 bases line up with TRBD1. The source is a woman in her fifties or sixties in good health. The specimen sequenced was memory T cells sorted from blood. In DNA form, the CDR3 reads TGTGCCAGCAGCAACGGACAGGGGAGGGCCATTCAGTACTTC. Encoded protein: CASSNGQGRAIQYF.